This record concerns one T cell receptor (beta chain) sequence. The data were produced by immunoSEQ multiplex PCR, yet TCRdb's version contains in-frame clones alone and is incomplete. Found here are around 130,000 clones, more than 80% of them singletons; the top ten hold 4.3%. This sample was taken from a study of blood T cell repertoires in COVID-19. CDR1 and CDR2 (germline): MNHNY, SVGAGI (reference sequence). The CDR3 spans 15 residues. J lost 3 bases, V lost 7 bases, and 10 bases had no gene match. This receptor was identified in a human donor in a cohort sampled during active COVID-19. The rearrangement uses TRBV6-6 and TRBJ2-3; 7 nucleotides align to TRBD2. The specimen sequenced was peripheral blood. The CDR3: CASTLGGRGTDTQYF. CDR3 nucleotide sequence: TGTGCCAGCACCCTTGGCGGGAGAGGTACAGATACGCAGTATTTT.